Below are 5 T cell receptor beta chains sequenced from a single sample in a study of response to subunit inactivated influenza vaccine. TCRdb independently ran MiXCR on the RT-PCR reads; one entry per CDR3 protein. The data hold approximately 520,000 distinct CDR3 sequences, with less than 30% observed a single time. The specimen comprised CD4+ T cells sorted from PBMCs, sampled 5 days after vaccination. The receptors derive from a middle-aged man who received an inactivated influenza vaccine.

This clonotype was seen only a few times. The chain couples TRBV20-1 to TRBJ1-4; D gene unclear. Trimming took 2 bases from V and 5 from J, leaving 9 bases between them. CDR3 size: 13 residues. Germline V CDR1 and CDR2: DFQATT, SNEGSKA (reference sequence). The CDR3 loop reads CSARRSNNEKLFF. The CDR3 bases are TGCAGTGCTAGACGGAGTAACAATGAAAAACTGTTTTTT.

The V and J genes are TRBV7-9 and TRBJ2-7; D may correspond to TRBD1 or TRBD2 (6 bases each). The CDR3 is made up of 16 amino acids. The germline gives CDR1 SEHNR, CDR2 FQNEAQ (reference sequence). The ends were cut back, 4 bases at V and 0 bases at J, with 16 bases in the middle. As DNA, the CDR3 is TGTGCCAGCAGCTCCGCCGCGGGACAAGGCTCCTACGAGCAGTACTTC. This sequence encodes CASSSAAGQGSYEQYF.

The gene calls are TRBV9 and TRBJ2-5; D remains unclear. The V end was cut by 0 bases, the J end by 1 base, with 7 bases between. Germline V CDR1 and CDR2: SGDLS, YYNGEE. The CDR3 sequence is 14 residues long. CDR3 amino acids: CASSVGHSQETQYF. Written as DNA, the CDR3 is TGTGCCAGCAGCGTAGGGCATTCCCAAGAGACCCAGTACTTC.

This clonotype was found many times. V and J are TRBV7-8 and TRBJ2-2; D is unclear. The V end was cut by 5 bases, the J end by 4 bases, with 11 bases between. CDR3 size: 14 residues. Germline CDR1 SGHVS, CDR2 FQNEAQ. CDR3 sequence (DNA): TGTGCCAGCAGCCTTAGAGGCGGCACCGGGGAGCTGTTTTTT. Translated, it gives CASSLRGGTGELFF.

The V and J genes are TRBV12-3 or TRBV12-4 and TRBJ1-1; 11 bases agree with TRBD1. The CDR3 runs to 15 residues. The V segment lost 6 bases and the J segment 6 bases; nucleotides outside the gene matches: 9. The CDR3 sequence is CASRPRTGGLAEAFF. As DNA, the CDR3 is TGTGCCAGCAGGCCCCGGACAGGGGGCTTGGCTGAAGCTTTCTTT.